The entry below describes one T cell receptor beta chain. Building the TCR beta libraries relied on iRepertoire HTBI primers, and CDR3 regions underwent Arm-PCR. In TCRdb, the multiplex PCR reads were re-called with MiXCR into one record per CDR3 protein. Of hundreds of thousands of distinct CDR3 sequences listed, roughly 15% are singletons. These data come from a study of regulatory T cells in long-lasting Graves disease. The sample's time point: newly diagnosed GD, antithyroid drugs for less than 3 months. From RNA extracted from PBMCs, the TCR library was made. CDR3 size: 17 residues. Trimming took 2 bases from V and 5 from J; bases not matched to a gene: 12. CDR1 is MNHEY and CDR2 is SVGEGT in the germline V gene. Another study also made use of these data, one on T cells in Graves' hyperthyroidism and ophthalmopathy.

The TCR sequence derives from a man aged 18 to 29 with Graves disease. The source material was peripheral blood mononuclear cells (PBMCs), sampled at new diagnosis, from a patient treated with antithyroid drugs. The chain is built from TRBV6-2 or TRBV6-3 and TRBJ2-7; 10 nucleotides align to TRBD1. The CDR3 nucleotides read TGTGCCAGCAGTTACGCCTTGGACAGGGGGGGAAAAAACGAGCAGTACTTC. This gives the protein CASSYALDRGGKNEQYF.